Each of the 28 T cell receptor beta chains below was sequenced from the same sample in a study of long-term antiretroviral therapy in people with HIV. Version v3.0 of the immunoSEQ assay ran at survey level. Measured with immunoSEQ multiplex PCR; TCRdb has only the in-frame clones, and not every one. The sample holds about 48,000 clones, 80% to 90% seen once. This specimen consisted of unsorted PBMCs, obtained 0.8 years after starting antiretroviral therapy. The origin of the receptors is a woman between 18 and 29 years old with HIV.

This rearrangement joins TRBV2 to TRBJ2-3, with 7 bases lining up with TRBD1. The CDR3 is made up of 14 amino acids. The junction had 5 bases not matched to a gene; V was cut back by 6 bases and J by 2 bases. Germline-derived CDR1 and CDR2 are SNHLY and FYNNEI. The DNA for the CDR3 is TGTGCCAGCAGAAAAGGACAGGCCACAGATACGCAGTATTTT. It encodes CASRKGQATDTQYF.

In this sample, this clone turned up once. The rearrangement links TRBV5-1 to TRBJ1-2; no clear D gene. CDR1 is SGHRS and CDR2 is YFSETQ in the germline V gene. Trimming removed 5 bases at V and 1 base at J, with 15 bases between. This CDR3 comprises 15 residues. The CDR3 loop is CASREEVTDNYGYTF. CDR3 DNA: TGCGCCAGCAGAGAGGAGGTGACCGATAACTATGGCTACACCTTC.

This chain connects TRBV12-5 to TRBJ2-1; 7 bases agree with TRBD1. This CDR3 spans 13 amino acids. V dropped 6 bases and J dropped 5; count of bases not matched to a gene: 4. CDR1 is LGHNT, CDR2 FRNRAP, per germline. CDR3 sequence: CASGRDSNNEQFF. For the CDR3, the DNA is TGTGCTAGTGGCCGGGACAGTAACAATGAGCAGTTCTTC.

This clone was counted only a few times. This chain links TRBV9 with TRBJ1-1, with unresolved D. V gave up 0 bases and J gave up 1 base, with 10 bases separating them. Germline V gene lookup returns CDR1 SGDLS and CDR2 YYNGEE. The CDR3 length is 15 residues. CDR3 region: CASSVGSLGNTEAFF. CDR3 nucleotides: TGTGCCAGCAGCGTAGGATCCCTGGGGAACACTGAAGCTTTCTTT. Drawing the rest from reference TRBV9 and TRBJ1-1, the complete variable domain is DSGVTQTPKHLITATGQRVTLRCSPRSGDLSVYWYQQSLDQGLQFLIQYYNGEERAKGNILERFSAQQFPDLHSELNLSSLELGDSALYFCASSVGSLGNTEAFFGQGTRLTVV.

This clone is labeled medium-sized (0.01 to 0.1%). This chain links TRBV19 with TRBJ2-3; D gene uncertain. Per the germline V gene, CDR1 is LNHDA and CDR2 is SQIVND (reference sequence). V shed 8 bases and J shed 6 bases, with 6 bases lying between them. This CDR3 comprises 10 residues. The CDR3 DNA sequence: TGTGCCAGTGAATCGGATACGCAGTATTTT. Amino acids: CASESDTQYF.

The chain's CDR3 is CASSNLQGATNEKLFF. The CDR3 nucleotides are TGTGCCAGCAGTAACCTACAGGGCGCAACTAATGAAAAACTGTTTTTT. V gene TRBV11-2 combines with J gene TRBJ1-4, with a weak D call TRBD1 (6 bases). V lost 6 bases and J lost 0, with 14 bases in between. The CDR3 is made up of 16 amino acids. CDR1 and CDR2 (germline): SGHAT, FQNNGV.

J is TRBJ2-5 and V is TRBV9; TRBD1 aligns across 10 bases. Germline V gives CDR1 SGDLS, CDR2 YYNGEE. V was clipped by 1 base and J by 4 bases; unmatched bases: 7. The CDR3 contains 16 residues. The CDR3 spells CASSVPRTGGGETQYF. The DNA for the CDR3 is TGTGCCAGCAGCGTACCCCGGACAGGGGGTGGAGAGACCCAGTACTTC.

V gene TRBV18 combines with J gene TRBJ2-1; 8 bases map to TRBD2. V lost 6 bases, J lost 2 bases, and 3 bases stayed unmatched. In germline, CDR1 is KGHSH, CDR2 LQKENI. This CDR3 spans 14 amino acids. CDR3: CASSRTSPYNEQFF. CDR3 sequence (DNA): TGTGCCAGCTCCAGGACTAGCCCCTACAATGAGCAGTTCTTC.

The chain combines TRBV29-1 with TRBJ1-1; tentative D call: TRBD1 (5 bases). The CDR3 covers 13 residues. Germline V gene sequence: CDR1 SQVTM, CDR2 ANQGSEA. The V gene lost 6 bases and the J gene lost 6 bases, with 17 bases spanning the gap. Written as DNA, the CDR3 is TGCAGCGTCCAACGGGGGATGGAGTCTGAAGCTTTCTTT. This encodes CSVQRGMESEAFF.

J is TRBJ2-6 and V is TRBV5-6; the D gene could be TRBD1 or TRBD2 (5 bases each). Looked up from germline, CDR1 is SGHDT and CDR2 is YYEEEE. Trimming took off 2 bases at V and 2 bases at J, with 17 bases between the two ends. The CDR3 runs to 18 residues. The CDR3: CASSFGAEWGPGANVLTF. The CDR3 bases are TGTGCCAGCAGCTTTGGAGCGGAGTGGGGCCCTGGGGCCAACGTCCTGACTTTC.

This clone was detected once. V and J are TRBV6-1 and TRBJ1-5, with TRBD1 as a possible D gene (5 bases). Trimming shortened V by 2 bases and J by 0 bases, and 11 bases separated the two germline ends. CDR3 length equals 16 residues. Germline CDR1 reads MNHNS; CDR2 reads SASEGT. The DNA of the CDR3 is TGTGCCAGCAGTGAATTTGGGACGGCTAGCAATCAGCCCCAGCATTTT. It yields the protein CASSEFGTASNQPQHF.

The CDR3 region has the DNA TGTGCCAGCAGGGGGGACAGGGTGGGGTACACTGAAGCTTTCTTT. This translates into CASRGDRVGYTEAFF. V usage is TRBV25-1 and J usage is TRBJ1-1; 9 nucleotides line up with TRBD1. The CDR3 extends over 15 amino acids. Trimming took 6 bases from V and 3 from J; bases not matched to a gene: 8. From germline, CDR1 is MGHDK and CDR2 SYGVNS. The full variable domain, with the rest looked up from reference TRBV25-1 and TRBJ1-1, is EADIYQTPRYLVIGTGKKITLECSQTMGHDKMYWYQQDPGMELHLIHYSYGVNSTEKGDLSSESTVSRIRTEHFPLTLESARPSHTSQYLCASRGDRVGYTEAFFGQGTRLTVV.

This chain connects TRBV18 to TRBJ1-1; D gene uncertain. Looked up from germline, CDR1 is KGHSH and CDR2 is LQKENI. V was pared by 6 bases and J by 1 base, with 9 bases between. The CDR3 consists of 13 residues. The chain's CDR3 is CASSEAGNTEAFF. The CDR3 DNA reads TGTGCCAGCTCCGAAGCGGGGAACACTGAAGCTTTCTTT.

This clone appeared a few times. The CDR3 DNA sequence: TGTGCCAGCAGCGTAGCTGACTCCGCAAACACAGATACGCAGTATTTT. Amino acids: CASSVADSANTDTQYF. This chain uses TRBV9 with TRBJ2-3; D remains ambiguous. The ends were cut back, 0 bases at V and 2 bases at J, with 13 bases in the middle. CDR1 SGDLS and CDR2 YYNGEE come from the germline V gene. This CDR3 has 16 amino acids.

This clone occurred a few times. The J gene is TRBJ1-2, the V gene TRBV6-5; 8 bases fit TRBD1. Losses at the gene ends were 9 bases for V and 7 bases for J; bases not matched to a gene: 4. This CDR3 comprises 11 residues. The germline V gene encodes CDR1 MNHEY and CDR2 SVGAGI. CDR3 coding DNA: TGTGCCAGAGGACAGGGCGTTGGCTACACCTTC. Translating gives CARGQGVGYTF.

This clone has a handful of counts. The chain is built from TRBV2 and TRBJ2-7; TRBD2 matches 8 bases. V shed 4 bases and J 5 bases; nucleotides not matched to a gene: 7. Germline V gene sequence: CDR1 SNHLY, CDR2 FYNNEI. The length of the CDR3 is 14 residues. CDR3 sequence (DNA): TGTGCCAGCAGTGCCACCCTCGGGGGGGACGAGCAGTACTTC. Translation gives CASSATLGGDEQYF.

The V gene is TRBV27, the J gene TRBJ2-7; possibly TRBD2 for D (6 bases). This CDR3 spans 14 amino acids. Germline-derived CDR1 and CDR2 are MNHEY and SMNVEV (reference sequence). Trimming removed 0 bases at V and 4 bases at J, with 10 bases between. In nucleotides, the CDR3 is TGTGCCAGCAGTTTATCGGCTAGCGCTTACGAGCAGTACTTC. It translates to CASSLSASAYEQYF.

The chain combines TRBV7-9 with TRBJ2-7, with D maybe TRBD1 (6 bases). The CDR3 is made up of 15 amino acids. Germline V lookup: CDR1 SEHNR, CDR2 FQNEAQ (reference sequence). Trimming took off 5 bases at V and 6 bases at J, with 20 bases between the two ends. The DNA of the CDR3 is TGTGCCAGCAGCGAATGGACAGTGCCGTCGGCCGAGCAGTACTTC. It specifies CASSEWTVPSAEQYF.

The chain has TRBV21-1 and TRBJ1-1. TRBV21-1 is a pseudogene. The CDR3 loop spans 11 amino acids. Here the CDR3 reads CANPRAPEAFF. CDR3 DNA sequence: TGTGCCAACCCTCGGGCCCCTGAAGCTTTCTTT.

The genes are TRBV6-6 and TRBJ1-2; D gene ambiguous. Germline-derived CDR1 and CDR2 are MNHNY and SVGAGI (reference sequence). This CDR3 has 13 residues. Trimming shortened V by 2 bases and J by 6 bases, and 10 bases separated the two germline ends. CDR3 residues: CASSYPDFDGYTF. The CDR3 nucleotides read TGTGCCAGCAGTTACCCGGACTTCGATGGCTACACCTTC.

The rearrangement links TRBV19 to TRBJ1-5; 8 bases are shared with TRBD1. Germline V CDR1 and CDR2: LNHDA, SQIVND (reference sequence). J gave up 6 bases and V 6 bases, and 10 bases lay outside the gene matches. CDR3 size: 15 residues. CDR3 region: CASRVDRGYSQPQHF. The CDR3 DNA reads as TGTGCCAGTAGGGTTGACAGGGGATATAGTCAGCCCCAGCATTTT.

V is TRBV19 and J is TRBJ2-5; TRBD2 might be the D (5 bases). The CDR3 is made up of 15 amino acids. V was clipped by 1 base and J by 1 base, with 10 bases between them. CDR1 LNHDA and CDR2 SQIVND come from the germline V gene (reference sequence). CDR3 nucleotide sequence: TGTGCCAGTAGTATAGCTCCTAGCTTCCAAGAGACCCAGTACTTC. This encodes CASSIAPSFQETQYF.

The rearrangement joins TRBV4-3 to TRBJ2-7, with a weak D call TRBD2 (6 bases). Germline assignment: CDR1 LGHNA and CDR2 YSLEER. V was trimmed by 0 bases and J by 2 bases, leaving 11 bases between them. The CDR3 has 15 amino acids. CDR3 sequence: CASSQEGGMAYEQYF. Here the CDR3 DNA reads TGCGCCAGCAGCCAAGAAGGAGGGATGGCCTACGAGCAGTACTTC.

The V and J genes are TRBV7-6 and TRBJ2-3; the match to TRBD2 covers 9 bases. V lost 1 base, J lost 3 bases, and 2 bases stayed unmatched. This CDR3 is built from 15 residues. Germline values: CDR1 SGHVS, CDR2 FNYEAQ. Written as DNA, the CDR3 is TGTGCCAGCAGCTTAGGGACTAGCGAAACAGATACGCAGTATTTT. Amino acids: CASSLGTSETDTQYF.

The chain carries TRBV11-2 and TRBJ2-7; the D is unclear. The CDR3 is 14 residues long. CDR1 SGHAT and CDR2 FQNNGV come from the germline V gene. Trimming pared 2 bases from V and 0 bases from J, leaving 8 bases between. CDR3 sequence (DNA): TGTGCCAGCAGCTTAATACGGAGCTCCTACGAGCAGTACTTC. Translated: CASSLIRSSYEQYF.

CDR3: CASSLGPRDTQYF. The CDR3 DNA sequence: TGTGCCAGCAGCTTAGGCCCGAGGGATACGCAGTATTTT. The V and J genes are TRBV7-3 and TRBJ2-3; no clear D. This CDR3 spans 13 amino acids. With 2 bases removed from V and 6 bases from J, the gap between germline ends came to 9 bases. Germline V gives CDR1 SGHTA, CDR2 FQGTGA.

The genes are TRBV7-2 and TRBJ2-7, with 8 bases identical to TRBD1. The CDR3 runs to 14 residues. The germline V gene has CDR1 SGHTA and CDR2 FQGNSA. Unmatched junction bases numbered 4, after V lost 5 bases and J lost 1 base. CDR3 nucleotides: TGTGCCAGCAGCCCCGACAGGGGTTCCTACGAGCAGTACTTC. The encoded protein is CASSPDRGSYEQYF.

CDR3 nucleotides: TGTGCCAGCAGTACAGGTCTCTCTGGGGCCAACGTCCTGACTTTC. Residues: CASSTGLSGANVLTF. The J gene is TRBJ2-6, the V gene TRBV6-5; D possibly corresponds to TRBD1 (5 bases). Germline V gene lookup returns CDR1 MNHEY and CDR2 SVGAGI. The germline V and J ends were trimmed by 5 bases and 0 bases, with 8 bases remaining between them. CDR3 length equals 15 residues.